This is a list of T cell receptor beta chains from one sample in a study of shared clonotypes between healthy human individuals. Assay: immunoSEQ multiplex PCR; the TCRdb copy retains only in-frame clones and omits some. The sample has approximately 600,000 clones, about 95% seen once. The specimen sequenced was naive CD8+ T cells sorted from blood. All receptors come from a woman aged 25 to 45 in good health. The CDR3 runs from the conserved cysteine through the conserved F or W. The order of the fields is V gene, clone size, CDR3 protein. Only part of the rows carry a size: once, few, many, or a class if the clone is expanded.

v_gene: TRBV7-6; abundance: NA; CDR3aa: CASRYGGGTGELFF
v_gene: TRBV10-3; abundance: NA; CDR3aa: CAINGNSQETQYF
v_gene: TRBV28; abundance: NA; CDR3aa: CASTFRTGGLSGAFF
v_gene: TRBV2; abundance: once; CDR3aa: CASKVGVSYEQYF
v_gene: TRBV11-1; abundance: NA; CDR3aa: CASSLREGHEQYF
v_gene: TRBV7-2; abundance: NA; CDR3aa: CASSPVGRVGSREQYF
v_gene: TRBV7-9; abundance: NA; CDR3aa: CASSSDYSSYEQYF
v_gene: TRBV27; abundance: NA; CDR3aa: CASSPAGNYGYTF
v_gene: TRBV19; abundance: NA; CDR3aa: CASRAPTSQETQYF
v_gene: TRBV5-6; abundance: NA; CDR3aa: CASSRGTVSTF
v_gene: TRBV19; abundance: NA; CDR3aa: CASSPDTNYEQYF
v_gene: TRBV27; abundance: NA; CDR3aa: CASSGTYGVNEQFF
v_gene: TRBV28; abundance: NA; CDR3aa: CASSRFWSGINGSYNEQFF
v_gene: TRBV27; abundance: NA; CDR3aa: CASSLLTGATEAFF
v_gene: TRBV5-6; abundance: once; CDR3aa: CASLRRQGGRNYGYTF
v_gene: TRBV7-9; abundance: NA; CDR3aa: CASSSTTVPYNEQFF
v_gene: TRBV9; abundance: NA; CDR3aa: CASSTTAGARETQYF
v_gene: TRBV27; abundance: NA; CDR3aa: CASSPRTGSDGYTF
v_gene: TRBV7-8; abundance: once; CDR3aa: CAGVGGINSGNTIYF
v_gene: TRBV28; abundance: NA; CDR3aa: CASSSSGGRDRNYEQYF
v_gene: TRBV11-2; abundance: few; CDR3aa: CASSLVPSADTQYF
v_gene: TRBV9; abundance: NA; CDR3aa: CASRRLFSYEQYF
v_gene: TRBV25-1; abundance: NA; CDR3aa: CASRQVGDTQYF
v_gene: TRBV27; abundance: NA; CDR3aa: CASSLSDPTGGGEQYF
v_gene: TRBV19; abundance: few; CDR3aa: CASSASGSSYEQYF
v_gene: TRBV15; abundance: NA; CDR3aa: CATSIDRENQPQHF
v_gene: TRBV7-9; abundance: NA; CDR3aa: CASSSPTSGTSYEQYF
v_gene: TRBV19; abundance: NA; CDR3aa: CASSADWTGDDEAFF
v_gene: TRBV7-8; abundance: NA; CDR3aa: CASSPEVDRAYEQYF
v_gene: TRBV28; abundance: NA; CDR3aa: CASSQATYLGEQYF
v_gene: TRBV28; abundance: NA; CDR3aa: CASSLGILMTSDTQYF
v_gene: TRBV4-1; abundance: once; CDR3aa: CASSQGVLHYEQYF
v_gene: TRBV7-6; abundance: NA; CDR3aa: CASSWGRDRGPEQYF
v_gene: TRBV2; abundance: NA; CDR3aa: CASTSGLAGNEQFF
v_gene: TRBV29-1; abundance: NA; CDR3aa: CSVQSLWNYEQYF
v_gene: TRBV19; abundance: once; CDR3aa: CASSRRPGLAGYNEQFF
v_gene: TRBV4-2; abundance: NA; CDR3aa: CASSQDPVENGFEAFF
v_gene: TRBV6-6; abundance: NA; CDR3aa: CASSYVGMGKETQYF
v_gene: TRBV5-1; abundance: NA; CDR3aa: CASSLVGSGHEQYF
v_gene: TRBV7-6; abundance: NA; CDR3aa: CASSPIGGYQHF